Given below is one T cell receptor (beta chain) in context. The sample comes from a study of ipilimumab plus nivolumab after autologous stem cell transplantation. At the level of the study: The myeloma cohort included high-risk transplant-naive patients and patients relapsing within 3 years of a first autologous transplant.

Patients got ipilimumab 1 mg/kg beginning 14 to 28 days post-transplant. The assay was immunoSEQ multiplex PCR, and TCRdb's table has in-frame clones only and misses some. Of several thousand clones in the sample, about 67% were seen once. Germline V gives CDR1 GTSNPN, CDR2 SVGIG (reference sequence). This CDR3 has 13 amino acids. V was shortened by 1 base and J by 4 bases, with 8 bases between the two germline ends. This specimen consisted of PBMCs, obtained in a trial of ipilimumab plus nivolumab as post-transplant consolidation. This clonotype was obtained from a male donor with multiple myeloma. The gene calls are TRBV30 and TRBJ2-1; maybe TRBD1 (6 bases). The chain's CDR3 is CAWSAGHYNEQFF. DNA for the CDR3: TGTGCCTGGAGTGCGGGACATTACAATGAGCAGTTCTTC.